The 21 T cell receptor beta chains presented below share a single source sample, sequenced in a study of shared clonotypes between healthy human individuals (dated by TCRdb to the early 2020s). To prepare the library, the immunoSEQ multiplex PCR assay was applied. Here the immuneACCESS table is served through TCRdb, limited to in-frame sequences with V and J called. Missing clones are a known gap in these copies; in checked studies unresolved V genes cover under half, and the rest lacks a known reason. Here the sample has millions of clones; around nine tenths occur a single time. The top ten hold 0.14% of the sample. Sequenced sample: naive CD4+ T cells sorted from blood. What the cell subset or site label conveys for this sample: CD45RA+ positively selected. These receptors all come from a young man in good health.

The gene calls are TRBV19 and TRBJ1-5; D is undetermined. Per the germline V gene, CDR1 is LNHDA and CDR2 is SQIVND (reference sequence). V was cut by 2 bases and J by 2 bases, with 7 bases left in between. The CDR3 covers 14 residues. The CDR3 DNA reads TGTGCCAGTAGTATATCGGCCGGCAATCAGCCCCAGCATTTT. Translation gives CASSISAGNQPQHF.

With respect to this clone: Other DNA sequences in this specimen translate into the identical CDR3. The chain couples TRBV18 to TRBJ1-4; D uncertain. The germline gives CDR1 KGHSH, CDR2 LQKENI. The CDR3 sequence is 17 residues long. V shed 3 bases and J shed 0 bases, with 14 bases lying between them. Here the CDR3 reads CASSPSTGITTNEKLFF. The DNA of the CDR3 is TGTGCCAGCTCACCTTCCACCGGAATTACAACTAATGAAAAACTGTTTTTT. The full variable domain, in which reference TRBV18 and TRBJ1-4 provide the parts outside the CDR3, is NAGVMQNPRHLVRRRGQEARLRCSPMKGHSHVYWYRQLPEEGLKFMVYLQKENIIDESGMPKERFSAEFPKEGPSILRIQQVVRGDSAAYFCASSPSTGITTNEKLFFGSGTQLSVL.

V is TRBV5-1 and J is TRBJ2-5; TRBD2 matches 7 bases. The CDR3 sequence is 17 residues long. The germline V gene has CDR1 SGHRS and CDR2 YFSETQ. J lost 2 bases, V lost 0 bases, and 10 bases had no gene match. DNA for the CDR3: TGCGCCAGCAGCTTGGAGGGTAGCGGGCATAATCAAGAGACCCAGTACTTC. It specifies CASSLEGSGHNQETQYF. The whole variable domain, filled in from reference TRBV5-1 and TRBJ2-5, reads KAGVTQTPRYLIKTRGQQVTLSCSPISGHRSVSWYQQTPGQGLQFLFEYFSETQRNKGNFPGRFSGRQFSNSRSEMNVSTLELGDSALYLCASSLEGSGHNQETQYFGPGTRLLVL.

This clone came up once. Other DNA sequences in this sample translate to the same CDR3. The CDR3: CASSYRGQGAYEQYF. DNA for the CDR3: TGTGCCAGCAGTTACCGGGGACAGGGGGCCTACGAGCAGTACTTC. This chain links TRBV6-5 with TRBJ2-7, with TRBD1 identical over 11 bases. Germline lookup yields CDR1 MNHEY and CDR2 SVGAGI. Trimming took 2 bases from V and 2 from J; bases not matched to a gene: 2. This CDR3 has 15 amino acids.

On this clone itself: A junction end diverges from the germline sequence, so it may reflect a read error. V usage is TRBV19 and J usage is TRBJ2-7, with 8 bases identical to TRBD2. This CDR3 is 18 amino acids long. Germline V gene lookup returns CDR1 LNHDA and CDR2 SQIVND (reference sequence). CDR3 nucleotides: TGTACCAGTAGTATTAATTCTTTGGCGGGGGGCCGCTCCTACGAGCAGTACTTC. It translates to CTSSINSLAGGRSYEQYF.

About this clone itself: The sample has other DNA sequences that encode this CDR3 too. The chain employs TRBV6-1 and TRBJ2-7; 9 positions agree with TRBD1. Germline CDR1 reads MNHNS; CDR2 reads SASEGT. This CDR3 is 12 amino acids long. V lost 6 bases, J lost 6 bases, and 3 bases stayed unmatched. For the CDR3, the DNA is TGTGCCAGCAGAGACAGGGGGGCCGAGCAGTACTTC. Its protein product is CASRDRGAEQYF.

The J gene is TRBJ2-7, the V gene TRBV7-9; D is perhaps TRBD1 (5 bases). Trimming removed 1 base at V and 0 bases at J, with 10 bases between. There are 15 residues in the CDR3. Looked up from germline, CDR1 is SEHNR and CDR2 is FQNEAQ (reference sequence). The chain's CDR3 is CASSLGGVSSYEQYF. DNA of the CDR3: TGTGCCAGCAGCTTAGGGGGCGTTAGCTCCTACGAGCAGTACTTC. The whole variable domain, filled in from reference TRBV7-9 and TRBJ2-7, reads DTGVSQNPRHKITKRGQNVTFRCDPISEHNRLYWYRQTLGQGPEFLTYFQNEAQLEKSRLLSDRFSAERPKGSFSTLEIQRTEQGDSAMYLCASSLGGVSSYEQYFGPGTRLTVT.

The chain carries TRBV6-6 and TRBJ2-7; 7 bases are shared with TRBD2. The CDR3 is 15 amino acids. Germline values: CDR1 MNHNY, CDR2 SVGAGI (reference sequence). J was trimmed by 0 bases and V by 7 bases; bases with no gene match: 9. The DNA for the CDR3 is TGTGCCAGCAAAAGGGAGGGGCTAAGCTCCTACGAGCAGTACTTC. It yields the protein CASKREGLSSYEQYF.

The chain couples TRBV28 to TRBJ2-7; a possible D gene is TRBD2 (6 bases). The CDR3 loop spans 16 amino acids. Germline-derived CDR1 and CDR2 are MDHEN and SYDVKM. V was trimmed by 1 base and J by 7 bases, leaving 20 bases between them. This chain's CDR3 is CASSLSPGRGVLEQYF. As DNA, the CDR3 is TGTGCCAGCAGTTTATCGCCAGGGCGCGGGGTATTAGAGCAGTACTTC.

The chain is built from TRBV6-5 and TRBJ1-1, with a weak D call TRBD1 (5 bases). The CDR3 extends over 15 amino acids. Germline V gene sequence: CDR1 MNHEY, CDR2 SVGAGI. V was cut by 8 bases and J by 0 bases, with 16 bases left in between. The CDR3 DNA sequence: TGTGCCAGCTACTCCACAGGATACATGAACACTGAAGCTTTCTTT. Translating gives CASYSTGYMNTEAFF.

V usage is TRBV28 and J usage is TRBJ2-5; D is undetermined. The V gene lost 5 bases and the J gene lost 5 bases, with 18 bases spanning the gap. Germline CDR1 and CDR2: MDHEN and SYDVKM. The CDR3 length is 15 residues. CDR3 protein: CASSRGRSPAETQYF. CDR3 bases: TGTGCCAGCAGTCGAGGCCGCTCCCCGGCGGAGACCCAGTACTTC.

This clone was seen once. This chain uses TRBV11-2 with TRBJ1-4; D is perhaps TRBD1 (5 bases). Germline-derived CDR1 and CDR2 are SGHAT and FQNNGV. This CDR3 spans 14 amino acids. V gave up 1 base and J gave up 11 bases, with 14 bases separating them. The CDR3 region has the DNA TGTGCCAGCAGCTTAGGGACAAGTCCCGTGAAACTGTTTTTT. This codes for CASSLGTSPVKLFF.

This clone is a singleton in its sample. This chain uses TRBV18 with TRBJ1-6; 7 nucleotides line up with TRBD1. CDR3 length equals 18 residues. CDR1 is KGHSH, CDR2 LQKENI, per germline. V was pared by 2 bases and J by 7 bases, with 14 bases of the junction left unmatched. The CDR3 DNA reads TGTGCCAGCTCACCAATGACAGGGCACGTACCTGAAAATTCACCCCTCCACTTT. This codes for CASSPMTGHVPENSPLHF. Full variable domain (outside the CDR3, taken from reference TRBV18 and TRBJ1-6): NAGVMQNPRHLVRRRGQEARLRCSPMKGHSHVYWYRQLPEEGLKFMVYLQKENIIDESGMPKERFSAEFPKEGPSILRIQQVVRGDSAAYFCASSPMTGHVPENSPLHFGNGTRLTVT.

This sequence joins TRBV30 and TRBJ2-1, with 15 bases matching TRBD2. The CDR3 contains 14 residues. With V trimmed by 5 bases and J by 7 bases, 3 bases remained unmatched. CDR1 and CDR2 from the germline V gene are GTSNPN and SVGIG (reference sequence). CDR3 in DNA: TGTGCCTGGCATGGGACTAGCGGGGGGAATGAGCAGTTCTTC. Its translation is CAWHGTSGGNEQFF.

A note on this clone: Other DNA sequences of this sample code for an identical CDR3. The chain has TRBV2 and TRBJ1-6; maybe TRBD1 (6 bases). V lost 3 bases, J lost 9 bases, and 9 bases lay in between. CDR3 length equals 13 residues. CDR1 is SNHLY, CDR2 FYNNEI, per germline. The chain's CDR3 is CASSDRGGSPLHF. CDR3 nucleotides: TGTGCCAGCAGTGACAGGGGAGGTTCACCCCTCCACTTT.

This chain connects TRBV19 to TRBJ2-2, with 9 bases matching TRBD1. There are 17 residues in the CDR3. CDR1 is LNHDA and CDR2 is SQIVND in the germline V gene (reference sequence). V was clipped by 6 bases and J by 0 bases; unmatched bases: 8. The CDR3 DNA reads as TGTGCCAGTAGAAGAAAAGGACAGGGGACGAACACCGGGGAGCTGTTTTTT. Protein product: CASRRKGQGTNTGELFF.

This clone was seen only once. The rearrangement links TRBV27 to TRBJ2-5, with 11 bases aligning to TRBD2. V was pared by 5 bases and J by 13 bases, with 6 bases of the junction left unmatched. The CDR3 has 12 amino acids. Germline V gene data show CDR1 as MNHEY and CDR2 as SMNVEV (reference sequence). CDR3 in DNA: TGTGCCAGCAGTCACATGACTAGCGGGACGTACTTC. Translating gives CASSHMTSGTYF.

In the case of this clone: Distinct nucleotide sequences in the sample also encode this CDR3. The chain combines TRBV4-1 with TRBJ2-5; weak D call: TRBD2 (6 bases). V was trimmed by 4 bases and J by 2 bases, leaving 8 bases between them. The germline V gene encodes CDR1 MGHRA and CDR2 YSYEKL. The CDR3 has 13 amino acids. The CDR3 region is CASSRGVQETQYF. CDR3 DNA sequence: TGCGCCAGCAGCCGGGGGGTTCAAGAGACCCAGTACTTC.

The chain uses TRBV6-5 and TRBJ2-1; TRBD2 agrees at 12 bases. The CDR3 length is 15 residues. V shed 5 bases, J shed 8 bases, and the junction held 7 bases outside the gene matches. In germline, CDR1 is MNHEY, CDR2 SVGAGI. DNA of the CDR3: TGTGCCAGCAGTCAAACTAGCGGGAGGATCGATGAGCAGTTCTTC. Its protein product is CASSQTSGRIDEQFF.

The chain employs TRBV28 and TRBJ2-7; no reliable D call. This CDR3 comprises 15 residues. Germline V gives CDR1 MDHEN, CDR2 SYDVKM. V shed 3 bases and J shed 0 bases, with 12 bases lying between them. The CDR3 here is CASSLAAKSSYEQYF. The CDR3 DNA reads TGTGCCAGCAGTTTGGCCGCTAAGAGCTCCTACGAGCAGTACTTC.

The chain employs TRBV10-3 and TRBJ2-7, with 10 positions matching TRBD2. The CDR3 extends over 14 amino acids. The germline V gene has CDR1 ENHRY and CDR2 SYGVKD. V lost 2 bases, J lost 7 bases, and 5 bases stayed unmatched. This CDR3 is CAISETASGGEQYF. CDR3 DNA sequence: TGTGCCATCAGTGAGACTGCTAGCGGGGGTGAGCAGTACTTC.